The clone carrying this T cell receptor beta chain was seen only once. The sample is drawn from a study of blood T cell repertoires in COVID-19. In germline, CDR1 is LGHDT, CDR2 YNNKEL (reference sequence). The CDR3 covers 14 residues. V lost 2 bases and J lost 4, with 12 bases in between. Data came from immunoSEQ multiplex PCR; TCRdb stores just in-frame clones and leaves some out. The repertoire holds around 100,000 clones, around 72% seen once, with approximately 4.1% in the top ten. The genes are TRBV3-1 (or the pseudogene TRBV3-2) and TRBJ2-7; TRBD1 might be the D (5 bases). The source is a man in his 70s with COVID-19, enrolled during active disease. The sample was peripheral blood. The chain's CDR3 is CASSQQGFLYEQYF. The CDR3 DNA sequence: TGTGCCAGCAGCCAACAGGGCTTTCTTTACGAGCAGTACTTC.